These 18 T cell receptor beta chains came from one sample sequenced in a study of identifying expanded T cells in peripheral blood. The assay was immunoSEQ multiplex PCR, and TCRdb's table has in-frame clones only and misses some. This sample carries 75,000 to 90,000 clones, around nine tenths of them seen once, and the ten largest clones take roughly 7%. The source material was blood. Receptors originate from a person aged 18 to 70 in good health.

The V call is TRBV10-2, the J call TRBJ2-7; a possible D gene is TRBD1 (7 bases). The CDR3 is made up of 13 amino acids. Deletions cut 9 bases from V and 3 bases from J, with 15 bases between. In germline, CDR1 is WSHSY, CDR2 SAAADI. CDR3 loop: CASSRGVRYEQYF. DNA of the CDR3: TGCGCCAGTAGCAGGGGGGTCCGCTACGAGCAGTACTTC.

This clone appeared once. This chain links TRBV5-1 with TRBJ1-3; no clear D gene. Germline loops: CDR1 SGHRS, CDR2 YFSETQ. Trimming stripped 0 bases from V and 2 bases from J, with 6 bases between. There are 14 residues in the CDR3. The CDR3: CASSLDSTGNTIYF. CDR3 nucleotide sequence: TGCGCCAGCAGCTTGGACAGTACTGGAAACACCATATATTTT.

V is TRBV10-2 and J is TRBJ2-5; TRBD2 is a possible D gene (6 bases). This CDR3 has 12 residues. Trimming cost V 9 bases and J 9 bases, with 17 bases left between them. Germline V lookup: CDR1 WSHSY, CDR2 SAAADI. CDR3 protein: CASSGGAKAQYF. For the CDR3, the DNA is TGCGCCAGTTCCGGAGGGGCTAAGGCCCAGTACTTC.

The chain couples TRBV7-2 to TRBJ2-3, with TRBD2 identical over 9 bases. Trimming cost V 4 bases and J 6 bases; bases outside gene matches: 17. CDR3 length equals 18 residues. Germline CDR1 is SGHTA and CDR2 is FQGNSA. The CDR3 reads CASSSPLLREGPGDTQYF. The CDR3 coding sequence is TGTGCCAGCAGCTCGCCGCTACTGCGGGAGGGCCCAGGGGATACGCAGTATTTT.

This clone was seen only once. The rearrangement uses TRBV30 and TRBJ2-7; the D is unclear. V lost 1 base to trimming and J lost 3 bases, with 19 bases between them. The CDR3 spans 16 residues. Germline loops: CDR1 GTSNPN, CDR2 SVGIG (reference sequence). The CDR3: CAWSDPGTFTLYEQYF. The CDR3 DNA follows: TGTGCCTGGAGTGATCCAGGAACCTTCACCCTCTACGAGCAGTACTTC.

The chain joins TRBV18 to TRBJ2-3, with a weak D call TRBD1 (5 bases). This CDR3 spans 16 amino acids. Trimming pared 3 bases from V and 0 bases from J, leaving 13 bases between. Per germline, CDR1 KGHSH and CDR2 LQKENI. This chain's CDR3 is CASSPQAGLSTDTQYF. The DNA of the CDR3 is TGTGCCAGCTCACCCCAGGCAGGGCTCAGCACAGATACGCAGTATTTT.

The gene calls are TRBV4-3 and TRBJ2-2; 9 bases map to TRBD1. CDR3 length: 16 residues. The germline gives CDR1 LGHNA, CDR2 YSLEER. The J segment lost 5 bases and the V segment lost 5 bases, leaving 9 bases of the junction unmatched. CDR3 coding DNA: TGCGCCAGCAGCGAACAGGGGGCGCTTGGGACCGGGGAGCTGTTTTTT. Amino acids: CASSEQGALGTGELFF.

This chain joins TRBV5-1 and TRBJ2-1; no clear D gene. The V and J ends lost 0 bases and 3 bases respectively, with 16 bases between them. This CDR3 region has 17 residues. In germline, CDR1 is SGHRS, CDR2 YFSETQ. CDR3 sequence reads: CASSLGVPYLIYNEQFF. The CDR3 DNA sequence: TGCGCCAGCAGCTTGGGGGTGCCGTACCTGATCTACAATGAGCAGTTCTTC.

This rearrangement joins TRBV27 to TRBJ2-2, with no clear D. Germline CDR1 MNHEY, CDR2 SMNVEV (reference sequence). The V and J ends lost 2 bases and 0 bases respectively, with 7 bases between them. CDR3 size: 15 residues. The CDR3 protein is CASSLTLTNTGELFF. CDR3 DNA: TGTGCCAGCAGTTTAACATTAACGAACACCGGGGAGCTGTTTTTT.

V gene TRBV14 combines with J gene TRBJ1-6; D is unresolved. The CDR3 contains 17 residues. Trimming took 5 bases from V and 8 from J, leaving 22 bases between them. Germline V lookup: CDR1 SGHDN, CDR2 FVKESK. The CDR3, as DNA: TGTGCCAGCAGCGAAGGTCCCCAGTCACTTTTGGATTCACCCCTCCACTTT. Protein sequence: CASSEGPQSLLDSPLHF.

The CDR3 nucleotides are TGTGCCAGCAGCAAGACCTCCCTGGAGGGTAACGGGGAGCTGTTTTTT. It codes for CASSKTSLEGNGELFF. The V call is TRBV7-4, the J call TRBJ2-2, with D possibly being TRBD2 (6 bases). Germline V gives CDR1 SGHVT, CDR2 SQSDAQ. V lost 5 bases to trimming and J lost 7 bases, with 20 bases between them. CDR3 length: 16 amino acids.

This clone appeared a single time. J is TRBJ1-2 and V is TRBV6-5; D unresolved. Between the trimmed V and J ends, which lost 0 bases and 4 bases, there was a span of 12 bases. Germline V gene data show CDR1 as MNHEY and CDR2 as SVGAGI. The CDR3 runs to 15 residues. The CDR3 spells CASSYSVLPSYGYTF. DNA for the CDR3: TGTGCCAGCAGTTACTCGGTCCTTCCCTCCTATGGCTACACCTTC.

The chain couples TRBV10-1 to TRBJ2-2; a weak D match, TRBD1 (6 bases). Germline assignment: CDR1 WNHNN and CDR2 SYGVQD (reference sequence). The CDR3 extends over 15 amino acids. With 3 bases removed from V and 0 bases from J, the gap between germline ends came to 8 bases. CDR3 sequence (DNA): TGCGCCAGCAGTGACAGGGGATCGAACACCGGGGAGCTGTTTTTT. Translation gives CASSDRGSNTGELFF.

This sequence joins TRBV9 and TRBJ2-3; TRBD2 is a possible D gene (6 bases). V lost 0 bases to trimming and J lost 3 bases, with 14 bases between them. The germline V gene has CDR1 SGDLS and CDR2 YYNGEE. The CDR3 sequence is 16 residues long. The CDR3 loop is CASSVGFAGRTDTQYF. CDR3 nucleotides: TGTGCCAGCAGCGTAGGGTTTGCGGGAAGGACAGATACGCAGTATTTT.

V usage is TRBV5-1 and J usage is TRBJ1-4, with 9 nucleotides matching TRBD1. The CDR3 covers 15 residues. Germline lookup yields CDR1 SGHRS and CDR2 YFSETQ. Losses at the gene ends were 2 bases for V and 8 bases for J; bases not matched to a gene: 7. DNA for the CDR3: TGCGCCAGCAGCTTAACAGGGGGCTTTCGGGAAAAACTGTTTTTT. This translates into CASSLTGGFREKLFF.

The rearrangement joins TRBV18 to TRBJ1-6; weak D call: TRBD1 (6 bases). The V gene's germline CDR1 is KGHSH and CDR2 LQKENI. This CDR3 contains 15 residues. With 2 bases removed from V and 6 bases from J, the gap between germline ends came to 11 bases. CDR3 sequence reads: CASSPTTGANSPLHF. CDR3 DNA sequence: TGTGCCAGCTCACCAACGACAGGAGCTAATTCACCCCTCCACTTT.

This chain joins TRBV20-1 and TRBJ2-1, with D perhaps matching TRBD1 or TRBD2 (5 bases each). Trimming stripped 1 base from V and 8 bases from J, with 6 bases between. The CDR3 loop spans 11 amino acids. Germline assignment: CDR1 DFQATT and CDR2 SNEGSKA (reference sequence). In DNA, the CDR3 is TGCAGTGCTAGAGGAGGGGATGAGCAGTTCTTC. Residues: CSARGGDEQFF.

This chain connects TRBV30 to TRBJ1-2; D gene uncertain. This CDR3 has 12 amino acids. V lost 4 bases and J 8 bases, leaving 14 bases between the germline ends. Germline-derived CDR1 and CDR2 are GTSNPN and SVGIG (reference sequence). This CDR3 is CAWNLEVRGYTF. The CDR3 DNA reads TGTGCCTGGAACTTGGAAGTGCGAGGCTACACCTTC.